The source of this TCR beta chain is a study of cytomegalovirus exposure and HLA in healthy donors. Study at large: Early released data comprised tens of millions of unique TCRs from HLA-typed donors. Study-level points and caveats: The study put roughly 160 TCR beta chains on its list as cytomegalovirus-associated. The productive fraction for most TCR beta V segments was about 90% or about 30% in an earlier analysis. Apparent HLA restriction characterized most CMV-associated TCR beta chains in a later analysis.

The CDR3 is 14 residues long. V was pared by 6 bases and J by 0 bases, with 12 bases between. Germline values: CDR1 MNHEY, CDR2 SVGAGI. 13 Jbeta primers and 60 Vbeta primers were used for the PCR. TCRdb's table, derived via immunoSEQ multiplex PCR, lists solely in-frame clones and lacks some. Of some 140,000 clones listed, 65% to 80% were seen once; the top ten hold around 1.6%. Comment on this clone: Antigen specificity is unknown.

Sample: PBMCs. This clonotype originated in a human donor in good health. The gene calls are TRBV6-5 and TRBJ2-7; D gene uncertain. CDR3 nucleotide sequence: TGTGCCAGCAGCGCCTCTCACAGCTCCTACGAGCAGTACTTC. Protein: CASSASHSSYEQYF.